Following are 18 T cell receptor beta chains from one sample sequenced in a study of blood T cell repertoires in COVID-19. Produced via immunoSEQ multiplex PCR; TCRdb's table is partial and in-frame only. The table shows 95,000 to 150,000 clones, with around 86% occurring only once. Material for sequencing was peripheral blood. Receptors originate from a woman older than 75 with acute or convalescent COVID-19.

The gene calls are TRBV6-2 or TRBV6-3 and TRBJ1-1; a possible D gene is TRBD1 (6 bases). The V end lost 4 bases, the J end lost 1 base, and 13 bases lay between the germline ends. There are 15 residues in the CDR3. Germline CDR1 and CDR2: MNHEY and SVGEGT. CDR3: CASSWTQGANTEAFF. CDR3 DNA sequence: TGTGCCAGCAGTTGGACACAGGGCGCGAACACTGAAGCTTTCTTT.

This sequence joins TRBV21-1 and TRBJ2-1; TRBD1 was called by the table and not checked on the DNA. TRBV21-1 is an annotated pseudogene. CDR3 length: 16 amino acids. CDR3 bases: TGTGCCAGCAGCAAAGCTAGGGGTACATCGCACAATGAGCAGTTCTTC. Translated: CASSKARGTSHNEQFF.

The chain joins TRBV6-5 to TRBJ1-1, with D possibly being TRBD1 (5 bases). Trimming stripped 0 bases from V and 3 bases from J, with 8 bases between. CDR1 is MNHEY, CDR2 SVGAGI, per germline. The CDR3 loop spans 14 amino acids. CDR3 residues: CASSYSVGDTEAFF. CDR3 coding DNA: TGTGCCAGCAGTTACTCGGTAGGGGACACTGAAGCTTTCTTT.

The V call is TRBV3-1 (or the pseudogene TRBV3-2), the J call TRBJ1-1; D might be TRBD1 (5 bases). Germline V gene lookup returns CDR1 LGHDT and CDR2 YNNKEL (reference sequence). This CDR3 comprises 14 residues. V was shortened by 1 base and J by 0 bases, with 6 bases between the two germline ends. The CDR3 bases are TGTGCCAGCAGCCAAGGACAGTTGAACACTGAAGCTTTCTTT. Protein sequence: CASSQGQLNTEAFF.

This clone was seen only a few times. This sequence joins TRBV29-1 and TRBJ1-5; no firm D call. Germline CDR1 and CDR2: SQVTM and ANQGSEA. V was trimmed by 4 bases and J by 0 bases, leaving 7 bases between them. This CDR3 contains 13 residues. CDR3 in amino acids: CSVAGNSNQPQHF. DNA of the CDR3: TGCAGCGTTGCGGGGAATAGCAATCAGCCCCAGCATTTT.

The genes are TRBV6-2 or TRBV6-3 and TRBJ1-1; TRBD1 agrees at 8 bases. Germline V CDR1 and CDR2: MNHEY, SVGEGT. This CDR3 has 13 residues. V lost 4 bases and J lost 5; bases outside the gene matches: 3. The CDR3 spells CASSLTGVTEAFF. CDR3 nucleotide sequence: TGTGCCAGCAGTTTGACAGGGGTAACTGAAGCTTTCTTT.

This clone was counted a few times. Other DNA variants within this sample encode the same CDR3. The chain couples TRBV5-1 to TRBJ1-2, with TRBD1 matching 8 bases. V dropped 4 bases and J dropped 0; count of bases not matched to a gene: 5. The CDR3 spans 15 residues. Germline V gene data show CDR1 as SGHRS and CDR2 as YFSETQ. The CDR3 region has the DNA TGCGCCAGCAGCCCCGGGACAGGAGCTAACTATGGCTACACCTTC. This translates into CASSPGTGANYGYTF.

The rearrangement uses TRBV7-9 and TRBJ1-3; D is unresolved. The CDR3 runs 14 residues. V was clipped by 3 bases and J by 4 bases, with 10 bases between them. Per germline, CDR1 SEHNR and CDR2 FQNEAQ (reference sequence). CDR3 sequence: CASSFSTGGNTIYF. As DNA, the CDR3 is TGTGCCAGCAGCTTCTCTACGGGGGGAAACACCATATATTTT.

The chain links TRBV6-5 to TRBJ1-4, with D perhaps TRBD1 (5 bases). The V and J ends lost 5 bases and 0 bases respectively, with 13 bases between them. The germline CDR1 and CDR2 sequences are MNHEY and SVGAGI. This CDR3 is built from 16 residues. The CDR3: CASSHYGGATNEKLFF. As DNA, the CDR3 is TGTGCCAGCAGTCACTATGGGGGGGCAACTAATGAAAAACTGTTTTTT.

CDR3 coding DNA: TGTGCCAGCAGTCCCCGGACAGGAATTATCTCAGATACGCAGTATTTT. Amino acids: CASSPRTGIISDTQYF. V usage is TRBV3-1 (or the pseudogene TRBV3-2) and J usage is TRBJ2-3; 7 bases are a match to TRBD1. The CDR3 is 16 amino acids. The germline V gene has CDR1 LGHDT and CDR2 YNNKEL (reference sequence). The trim removed 6 bases at V and 4 bases at J, leaving 13 bases unmatched.

This sequence joins TRBV5-1 and TRBJ1-6, with TRBD1 matching 9 bases. Germline V gene data show CDR1 as SGHRS and CDR2 as YFSETQ. V gave up 4 bases and J gave up 8 bases; unmatched junction bases: 16. The CDR3 is made up of 18 amino acids. The CDR3 region has the DNA TGCGCCAGCAGCCCCGGGACAGGGCCGTTGTCGGGGTATTCACCCCTCCACTTT. It encodes CASSPGTGPLSGYSPLHF. The complete variable domain, with remaining parts taken from reference TRBV5-1 and TRBJ1-6, reads KAGVTQTPRYLIKTRGQQVTLSCSPISGHRSVSWYQQTPGQGLQFLFEYFSETQRNKGNFPGRFSGRQFSNSRSEMNVSTLELGDSALYLCASSPGTGPLSGYSPLHFGNGTRLTVT.

The J gene is TRBJ1-3, the V gene TRBV4-2; D uncertain. The CDR3 is made up of 16 amino acids. From germline, CDR1 is LGHNA and CDR2 YNFKEQ. Trimming left V 0 bases short and J 0 bases short, with 9 bases between. The CDR3 protein is CASSQDYKDSGNTIYF. CDR3 in DNA: TGTGCCAGCAGCCAAGATTACAAAGACTCTGGAAACACCATATATTTT.

This chain uses TRBV15 with TRBJ1-2, with 9 bases identical to TRBD1. Looked up from germline, CDR1 is LNHNV and CDR2 is YYDKDF (reference sequence). V shed 5 bases, J shed 6 bases, and the junction held 10 bases outside the gene matches. CDR3 length equals 15 residues. CDR3 sequence (DNA): TGTGCCACCAGCGCGCGAAGGGGACAGGGCCATGGCTACACCTTC. This encodes CATSARRGQGHGYTF.

V and J are TRBV5-4 and TRBJ1-2; D unclear. V was cut by 4 bases and J by 2 bases, with 12 bases left in between. Germline V CDR1 and CDR2: SGHNT, YYREEE (reference sequence). This CDR3 has 14 amino acids. The CDR3 spells CASSPQYGNYGYTF. The DNA for the CDR3 is TGTGCCAGCAGCCCTCAATATGGCAACTATGGCTACACCTTC.

The chain combines TRBV6-5 with TRBJ1-2; TRBD1 aligns across 7 bases. This CDR3 spans 12 amino acids. The ends lost 5 bases at V and 8 bases at J; junction bases unmatched: 5. CDR1 is MNHEY and CDR2 is SVGAGI in the germline V gene. For the CDR3, the DNA is TGTGCCAGCAGTAACAGGGGTCGGGGCTACACCTTC. Protein: CASSNRGRGYTF.

The chain couples TRBV6-1 to TRBJ1-2; D remains ambiguous. The germline V gene has CDR1 MNHNS and CDR2 SASEGT. Trimming removed 2 bases at V and 3 bases at J, with 7 bases between. The CDR3 is made up of 13 amino acids. CDR3 in DNA: TGTGCCAGCAGTGAATCGCGGTACTATGGCTACACCTTC. Its translation is CASSESRYYGYTF.

The rearrangement uses TRBV5-4 and TRBJ1-2; D uncertain. Germline CDR1 is SGHNT and CDR2 is YYREEE (reference sequence). The CDR3 totals 13 residues. Trimming left V 0 bases short and J 8 bases short, with 11 bases between. In DNA form, the CDR3 reads TGTGCCAGCAGCTTGGCCCCTATTGTAGGCTACACCTTC. It encodes CASSLAPIVGYTF.

The rearrangement uses TRBV4-1 and TRBJ2-3; 12 bases match TRBD2. Trimming removed 4 bases from V and 2 bases from J; junction bases left unmatched: 7. Germline values: CDR1 MGHRA, CDR2 YSYEKL. This CDR3 contains 17 residues. CDR3 loop: CASSPDRLAGATDTQYF. CDR3 coding DNA: TGCGCCAGCAGCCCTGATCGACTAGCGGGGGCCACAGATACGCAGTATTTT.